Listed below are T cell receptor beta chains from one sample, sequenced in a study of cytomegalovirus exposure and HLA in healthy donors. Generated by immunoSEQ multiplex PCR, the TCRdb table keeps only in-frame clones and is missing some. The sample contains around 190,000 clones, 84% of which appear only once. The sequenced material came from PBMCs. Receptor source: a girl aged 2 to 10 in good health and CMV-seropositive. Each CDR3 is given without its conserved first and last residue.

v_gene	j_gene	CDR3aa
TRBV19	TRBJ2-7	ASSTSGTNEQY
TRBV6-5	TRBJ1-3	ASSYQGQGAVNTIY
TRBV7-6	TRBJ2-2	ASSSYGGTGTGELF
TRBV20-1	TRBJ1-1	SAALPEAF
TRBV29-1	TRBJ2-1	SVDPTAANEQF
TRBV9	TRBJ1-3	ASSLQGAAGNTIY
TRBV7-3	TRBJ2-1	ASTQQPQGAEQF
TRBV30	TRBJ1-1	AWNLGNTEAF
TRBV5-6	TRBJ1-6	ASSFDERLNSPLH
TRBV15	TRBJ1-2	ATSPLRGQTYGYT
TRBV6-5	TRBJ1-2	ASSRDSLNYGYT
TRBV11-3	TRBJ2-1	ASAIHTTYNEQF
TRBV5-1	TRBJ2-3	ASSSVSGAEDTQY
TRBV7-8	TRBJ2-7	ASSFDQDSTYEQY
TRBV13	TRBJ1-1	ASSSEAGATEAF
TRBV6-1	TRBJ2-7	ASSDWGRSYEQY
TRBV10-3	TRBJ1-5	AIKGGENQPQH
TRBV5-1	TRBJ2-3	ASSLEGAGDTQY
TRBV15	TRBJ2-1	ATSIRSSSYNEQF
TRBV5-1	TRBJ2-5	ASSKTGSSGQETQY
TRBV6-6	TRBJ1-1	ASSYSGGTEAF
TRBV25-1	TRBJ1-1	ASSDRGIGTEAF
TRBV6-6	TRBJ1-1	ASSWPGQGPEAF
TRBV28	TRBJ1-2	ASTRANYGYT
TRBV11-3	TRBJ2-1	ASSLLLTSGSYNEQF
TRBV25-1	TRBJ2-7	ASSESTGPYEQY
TRBV6-1	TRBJ2-7	ASSEEGTRSYEQY